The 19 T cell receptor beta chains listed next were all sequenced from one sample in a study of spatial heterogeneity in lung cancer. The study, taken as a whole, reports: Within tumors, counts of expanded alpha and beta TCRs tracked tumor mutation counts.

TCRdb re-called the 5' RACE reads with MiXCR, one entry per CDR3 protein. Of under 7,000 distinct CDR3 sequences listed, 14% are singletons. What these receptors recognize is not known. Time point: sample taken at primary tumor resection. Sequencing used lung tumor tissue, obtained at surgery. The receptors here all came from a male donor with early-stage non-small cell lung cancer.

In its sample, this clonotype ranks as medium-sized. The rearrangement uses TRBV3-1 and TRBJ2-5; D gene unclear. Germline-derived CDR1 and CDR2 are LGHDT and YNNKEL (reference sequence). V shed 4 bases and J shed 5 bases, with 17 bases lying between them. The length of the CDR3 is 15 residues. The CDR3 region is CASSPTRDTVETQYF. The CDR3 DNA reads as TGTGCCAGCAGCCCGACCCGTGACACGGTGGAGACCCAGTACTTC.

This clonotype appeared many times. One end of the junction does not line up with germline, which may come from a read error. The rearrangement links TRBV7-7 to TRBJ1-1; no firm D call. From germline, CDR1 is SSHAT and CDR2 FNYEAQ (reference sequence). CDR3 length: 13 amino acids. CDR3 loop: CASSLKQNTEAFF. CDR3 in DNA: TGTGCTAGCAGCTTAAAGCAGAACACTGAAGCTTTCTTT.

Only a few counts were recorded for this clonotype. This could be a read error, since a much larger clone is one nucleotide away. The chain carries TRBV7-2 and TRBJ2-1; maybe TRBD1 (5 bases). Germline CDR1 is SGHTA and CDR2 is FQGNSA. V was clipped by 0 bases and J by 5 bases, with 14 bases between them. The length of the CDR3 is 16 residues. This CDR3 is CASSLAPRQPDNEQFF. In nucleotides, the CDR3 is TGTGCCAGCAGCTTAGCCCCGAGACAGCCAGACAATGAGCAGTTCTTC.

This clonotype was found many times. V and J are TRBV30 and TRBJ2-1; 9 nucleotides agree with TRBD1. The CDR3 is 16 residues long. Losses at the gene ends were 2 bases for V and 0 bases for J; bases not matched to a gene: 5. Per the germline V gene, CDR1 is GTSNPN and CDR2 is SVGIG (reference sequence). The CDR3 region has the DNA TGTGCCTGGAGTACAGGACAGGGGAGCTCCTACAATGAGCAGTTCTTC. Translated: CAWSTGQGSSYNEQFF.

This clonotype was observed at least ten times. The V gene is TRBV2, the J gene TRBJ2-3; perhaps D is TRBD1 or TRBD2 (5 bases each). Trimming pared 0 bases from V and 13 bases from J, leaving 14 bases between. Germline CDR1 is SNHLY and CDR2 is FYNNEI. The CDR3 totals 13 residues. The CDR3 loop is CASSEAQWLGEYF. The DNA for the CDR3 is TGTGCCAGCAGTGAAGCTCAATGGCTGGGGGAGTATTTT.

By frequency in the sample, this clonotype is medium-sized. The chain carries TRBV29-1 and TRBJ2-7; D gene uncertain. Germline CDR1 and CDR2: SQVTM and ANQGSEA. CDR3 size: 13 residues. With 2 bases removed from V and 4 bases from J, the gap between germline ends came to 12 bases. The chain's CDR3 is CSVETTTDYEQYF. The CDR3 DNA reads TGCAGCGTTGAAACCACTACCGATTACGAGCAGTACTTC.

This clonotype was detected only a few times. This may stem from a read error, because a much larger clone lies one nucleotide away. The CDR3, as DNA: TGTGCCAGCAGTTTGGAAAGGTCAGTGGACACTGAAGCTTTCTTT. Translated, it gives CASSLERSVDTEAFF. This chain joins TRBV28 and TRBJ1-1; D not resolved. CDR3 size: 15 residues. Germline loops: CDR1 MDHEN, CDR2 SYDVKM. V gave up 3 bases and J gave up 3 bases, with 14 bases separating them.

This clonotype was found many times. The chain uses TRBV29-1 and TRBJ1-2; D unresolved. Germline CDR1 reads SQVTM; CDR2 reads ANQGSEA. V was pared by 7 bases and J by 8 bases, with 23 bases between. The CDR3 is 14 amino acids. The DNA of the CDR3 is TGCAGCGCCGGATCGCCCGATTTGAGGTGGGGCTACACCTTC. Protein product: CSAGSPDLRWGYTF.

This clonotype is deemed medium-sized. CDR3 in DNA: TGTGCCAGCAGTTCCAACCCGACCGGACAGTACCACGAGCAGTACTTC. The encoded protein is CASSSNPTGQYHEQYF. This chain connects TRBV28 to TRBJ2-7; maybe TRBD1 (6 bases). The CDR3 totals 16 residues. Germline V CDR1 and CDR2: MDHEN, SYDVKM. Trimming left V 4 bases short and J 5 bases short, with 21 bases between.

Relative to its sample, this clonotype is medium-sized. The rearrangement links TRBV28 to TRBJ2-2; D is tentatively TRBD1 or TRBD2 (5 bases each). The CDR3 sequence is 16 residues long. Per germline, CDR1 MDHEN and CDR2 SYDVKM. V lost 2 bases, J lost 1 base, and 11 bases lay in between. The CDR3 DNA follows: TGTGCCAGCAGTTTAGTGGGGACGGTGAACACCGGGGAGCTGTTTTTT. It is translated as CASSLVGTVNTGELFF.

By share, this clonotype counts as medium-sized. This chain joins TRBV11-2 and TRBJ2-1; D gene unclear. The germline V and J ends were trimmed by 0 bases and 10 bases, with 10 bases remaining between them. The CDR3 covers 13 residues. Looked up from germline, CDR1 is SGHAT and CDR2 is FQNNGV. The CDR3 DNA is TGTGCCAGCAGCTTAGATCTAACACTCGAGCAGTTCTTC. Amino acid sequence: CASSLDLTLEQFF.

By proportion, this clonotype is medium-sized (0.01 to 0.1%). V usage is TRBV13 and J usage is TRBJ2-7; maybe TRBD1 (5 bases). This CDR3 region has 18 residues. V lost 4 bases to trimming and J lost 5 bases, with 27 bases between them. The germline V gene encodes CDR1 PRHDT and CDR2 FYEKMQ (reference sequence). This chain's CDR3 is CASSSASTTVRGWDEQYF. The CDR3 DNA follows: TGTGCCAGCAGCTCCGCCTCCACAACCGTAAGGGGTTGGGACGAGCAGTACTTC.

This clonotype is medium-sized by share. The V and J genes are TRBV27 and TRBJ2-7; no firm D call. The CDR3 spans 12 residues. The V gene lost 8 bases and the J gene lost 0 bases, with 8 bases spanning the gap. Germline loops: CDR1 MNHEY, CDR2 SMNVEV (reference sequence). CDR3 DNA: TGTGCCAGCGGGGTGGGCTCCTACGAGCAGTACTTC. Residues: CASGVGSYEQYF.

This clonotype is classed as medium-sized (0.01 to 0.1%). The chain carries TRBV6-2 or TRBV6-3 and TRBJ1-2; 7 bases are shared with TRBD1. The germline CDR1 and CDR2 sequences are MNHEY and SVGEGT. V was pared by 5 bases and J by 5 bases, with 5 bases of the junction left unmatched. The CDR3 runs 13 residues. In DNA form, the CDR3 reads TGTGCCAGCAGTCCACAGGGGAGGTATGGCTACACCTTC. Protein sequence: CASSPQGRYGYTF.

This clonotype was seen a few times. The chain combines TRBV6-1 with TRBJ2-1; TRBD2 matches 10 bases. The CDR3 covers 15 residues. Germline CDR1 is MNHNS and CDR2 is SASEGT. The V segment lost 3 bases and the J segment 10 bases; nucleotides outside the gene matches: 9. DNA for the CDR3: TGTGCCAGCAGTGAGCGGACTAGCGGACTGGCGGAGCAGTTCTTC. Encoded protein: CASSERTSGLAEQFF.

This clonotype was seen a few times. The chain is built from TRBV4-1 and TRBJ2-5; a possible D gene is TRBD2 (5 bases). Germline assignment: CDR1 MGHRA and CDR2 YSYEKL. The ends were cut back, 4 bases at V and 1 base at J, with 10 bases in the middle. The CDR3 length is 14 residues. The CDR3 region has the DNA TGCGCCAGCAGCCGCGGGCTATCCCAAGAGACCCAGTACTTC. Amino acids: CASSRGLSQETQYF.

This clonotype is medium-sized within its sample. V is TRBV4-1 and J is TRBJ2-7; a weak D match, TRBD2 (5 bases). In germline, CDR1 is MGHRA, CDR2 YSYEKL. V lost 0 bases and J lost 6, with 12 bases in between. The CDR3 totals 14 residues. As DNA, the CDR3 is TGCGCCAGCAGCCAAGATCAGTTCGAGGGCGAGCAGTACTTC. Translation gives CASSQDQFEGEQYF.

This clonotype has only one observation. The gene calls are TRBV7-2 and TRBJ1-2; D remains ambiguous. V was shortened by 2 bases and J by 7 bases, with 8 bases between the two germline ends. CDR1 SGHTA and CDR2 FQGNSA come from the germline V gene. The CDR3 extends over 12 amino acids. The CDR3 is CASSLPGFGYTF. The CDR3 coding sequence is TGTGCCAGCAGCTTACCAGGCTTTGGCTACACCTTC.

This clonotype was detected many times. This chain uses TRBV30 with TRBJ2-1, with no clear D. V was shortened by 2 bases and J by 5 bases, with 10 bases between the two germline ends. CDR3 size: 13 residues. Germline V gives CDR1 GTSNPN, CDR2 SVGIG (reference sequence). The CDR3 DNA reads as TGTGCCTGGAGTCCTACAGCAAACAATGAGCAGTTCTTC. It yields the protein CAWSPTANNEQFF.